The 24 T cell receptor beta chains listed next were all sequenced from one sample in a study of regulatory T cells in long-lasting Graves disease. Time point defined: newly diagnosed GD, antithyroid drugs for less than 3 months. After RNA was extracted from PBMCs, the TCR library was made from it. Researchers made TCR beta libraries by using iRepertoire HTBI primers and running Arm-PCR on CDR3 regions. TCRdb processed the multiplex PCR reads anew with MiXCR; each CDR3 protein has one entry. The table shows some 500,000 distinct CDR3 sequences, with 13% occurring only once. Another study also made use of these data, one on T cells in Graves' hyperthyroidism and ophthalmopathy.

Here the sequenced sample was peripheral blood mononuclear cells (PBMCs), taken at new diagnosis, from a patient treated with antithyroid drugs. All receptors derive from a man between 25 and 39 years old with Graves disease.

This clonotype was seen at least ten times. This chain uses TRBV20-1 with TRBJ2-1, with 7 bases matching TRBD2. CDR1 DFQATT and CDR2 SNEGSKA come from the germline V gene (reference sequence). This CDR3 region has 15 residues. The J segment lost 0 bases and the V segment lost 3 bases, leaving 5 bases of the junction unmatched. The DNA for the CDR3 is TGCAGTGCTAGCCATGCTAGCGGCTCCTACAATGAGCAGTTCTTC. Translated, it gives CSASHASGSYNEQFF.

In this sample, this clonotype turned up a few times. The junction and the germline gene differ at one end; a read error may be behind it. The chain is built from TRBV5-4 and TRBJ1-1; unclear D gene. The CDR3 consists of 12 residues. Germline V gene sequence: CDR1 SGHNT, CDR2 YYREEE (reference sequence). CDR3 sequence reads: CASSLMNTGAFF. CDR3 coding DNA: TGTGCCAGCAGCTTGATGAACACTGGAGCTTTCTTT.

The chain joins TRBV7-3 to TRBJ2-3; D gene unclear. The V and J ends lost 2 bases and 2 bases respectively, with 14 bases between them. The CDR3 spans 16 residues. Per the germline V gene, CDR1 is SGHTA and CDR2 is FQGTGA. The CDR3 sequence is CASSLGSQLFTDTQYF. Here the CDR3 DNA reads TGTGCCAGCAGCTTAGGCAGCCAATTGTTCACAGATACGCAGTATTTT.

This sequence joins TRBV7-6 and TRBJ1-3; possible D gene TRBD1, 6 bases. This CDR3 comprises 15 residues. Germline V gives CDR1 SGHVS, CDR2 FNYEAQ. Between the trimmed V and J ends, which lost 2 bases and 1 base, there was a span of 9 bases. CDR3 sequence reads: CASSLKGGSGNTIYF. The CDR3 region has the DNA TGTGCCAGCAGCTTAAAGGGGGGATCTGGAAACACCATATATTTT. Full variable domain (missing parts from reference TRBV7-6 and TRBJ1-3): GAGVSQSPRYKVTKRGQDVALRCDPISGHVSLYWYRQALGQGPEFLTYFNYEAQQDKSGLPNDRFSAERPEGSISTLTIQRTEQRDSAMYRCASSLKGGSGNTIYFGEGSWLTVV.

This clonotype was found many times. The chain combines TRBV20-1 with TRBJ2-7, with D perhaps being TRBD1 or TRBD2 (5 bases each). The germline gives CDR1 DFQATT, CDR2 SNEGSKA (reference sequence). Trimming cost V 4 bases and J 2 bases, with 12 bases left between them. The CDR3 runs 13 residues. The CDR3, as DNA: TGCAGTGCTACGGGGCCCACCACCTACGAGCAGTACTTC. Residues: CSATGPTTYEQYF.

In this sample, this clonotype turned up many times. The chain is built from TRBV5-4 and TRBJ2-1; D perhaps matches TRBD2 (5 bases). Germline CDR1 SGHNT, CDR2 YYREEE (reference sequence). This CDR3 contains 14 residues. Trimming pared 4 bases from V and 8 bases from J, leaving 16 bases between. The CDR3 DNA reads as TGTGCCAGCAGCCCGTTTAATGCGGGCGATGAGCAGTTCTTC. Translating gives CASSPFNAGDEQFF.

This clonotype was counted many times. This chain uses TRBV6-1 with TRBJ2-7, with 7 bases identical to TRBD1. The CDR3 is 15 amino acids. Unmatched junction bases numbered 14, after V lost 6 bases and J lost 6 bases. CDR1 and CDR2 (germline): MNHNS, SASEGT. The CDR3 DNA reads TGTGCCAGCAGCCCCCCTCGGACAGGCGGAGGCGAGCAGTACTTC. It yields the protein CASSPPRTGGGEQYF.

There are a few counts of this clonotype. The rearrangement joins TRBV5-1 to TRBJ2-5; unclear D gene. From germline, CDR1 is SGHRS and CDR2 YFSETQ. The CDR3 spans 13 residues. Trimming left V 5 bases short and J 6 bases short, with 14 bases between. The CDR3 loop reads CASSSDLGKTQYF. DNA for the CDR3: TGCGCCAGCAGTTCTGACCTGGGAAAGACCCAGTACTTC. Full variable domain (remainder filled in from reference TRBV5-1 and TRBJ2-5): KAGVTQTPRYLIKTRGQQVTLSCSPISGHRSVSWYQQTPGQGLQFLFEYFSETQRNKGNFPGRFSGRQFSNSRSEMNVSTLELGDSALYLCASSSDLGKTQYFGPGTRLLVL.

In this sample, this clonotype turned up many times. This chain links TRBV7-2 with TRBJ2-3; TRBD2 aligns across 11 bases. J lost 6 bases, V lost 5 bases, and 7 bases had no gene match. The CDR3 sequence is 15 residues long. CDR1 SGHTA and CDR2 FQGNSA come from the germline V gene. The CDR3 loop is CASSPRVAGGDTQYF. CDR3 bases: TGTGCCAGCAGCCCCCGGGTAGCGGGAGGGGATACGCAGTATTTT.

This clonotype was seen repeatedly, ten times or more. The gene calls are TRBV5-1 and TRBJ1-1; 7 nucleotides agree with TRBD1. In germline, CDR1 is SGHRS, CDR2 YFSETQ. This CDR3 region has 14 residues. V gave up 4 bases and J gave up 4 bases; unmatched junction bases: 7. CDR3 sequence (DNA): TGCGCCAGCAGCCATATGACAGGGACCACTGAAGCTTTCTTT. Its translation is CASSHMTGTTEAFF.

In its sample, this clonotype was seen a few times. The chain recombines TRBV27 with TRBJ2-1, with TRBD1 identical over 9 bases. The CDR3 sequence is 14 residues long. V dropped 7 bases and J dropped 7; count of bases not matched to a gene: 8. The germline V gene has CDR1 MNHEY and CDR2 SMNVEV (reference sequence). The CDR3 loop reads CASKLGTGRNEQFF. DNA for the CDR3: TGTGCCAGCAAACTTGGGACAGGGAGGAATGAGCAGTTCTTC.

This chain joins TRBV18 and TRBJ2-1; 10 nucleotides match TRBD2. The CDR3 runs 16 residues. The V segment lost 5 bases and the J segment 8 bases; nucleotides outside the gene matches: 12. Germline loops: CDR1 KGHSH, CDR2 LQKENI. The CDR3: CASSTLVQREGDEQFF. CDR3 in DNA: TGTGCCAGCTCAACACTAGTGCAGCGGGAGGGAGATGAGCAGTTCTTC.

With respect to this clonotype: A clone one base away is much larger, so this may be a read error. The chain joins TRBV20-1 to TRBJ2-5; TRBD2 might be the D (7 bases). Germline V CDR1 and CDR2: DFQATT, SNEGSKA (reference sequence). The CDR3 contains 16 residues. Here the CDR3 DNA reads TGCAGTGCTGGAGAGGGGGGGGCGGCCAGTGGAGAGACCCAGTACTTC. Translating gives CSAGEGGAASGETQYF.

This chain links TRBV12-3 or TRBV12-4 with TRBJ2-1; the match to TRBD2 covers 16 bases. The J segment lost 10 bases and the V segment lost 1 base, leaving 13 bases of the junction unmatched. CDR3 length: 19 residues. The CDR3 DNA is TGTGCCAGCAGTTTAGGAGGTCCGGGACTAGCGGGAGGGATCCACGAGCAGTTCTTC. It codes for CASSLGGPGLAGGIHEQFF.

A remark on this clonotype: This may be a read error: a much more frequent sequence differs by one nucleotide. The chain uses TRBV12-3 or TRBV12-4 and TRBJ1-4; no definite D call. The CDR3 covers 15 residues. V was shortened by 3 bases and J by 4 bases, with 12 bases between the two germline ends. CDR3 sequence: CASSFGPTFNEKLFF. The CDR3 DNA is TGTGCCAGCAGTTTCGGGCCCACCTTTAATGAAAAACTGTTTTTT.

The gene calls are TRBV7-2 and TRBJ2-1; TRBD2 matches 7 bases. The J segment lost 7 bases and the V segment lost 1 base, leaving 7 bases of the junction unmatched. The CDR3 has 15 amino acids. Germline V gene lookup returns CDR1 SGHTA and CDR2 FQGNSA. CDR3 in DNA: TGTGCCAGCAGCTTAGAGGGAGGGCCGTGGAATGAGCAGTTCTTC. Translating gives CASSLEGGPWNEQFF.

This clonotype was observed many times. The CDR3 is CASEDPNQPQHF. The CDR3 DNA is TGTGCCAGCGAGGACCCCAATCAGCCCCAGCATTTT. The chain carries TRBV6-2 or TRBV6-3 and TRBJ1-5; D unclear. The CDR3 totals 12 residues. Germline lookup yields CDR1 MNHEY and CDR2 SVGEGT. Trimming cost V 8 bases and J 3 bases, with 8 bases left between them.

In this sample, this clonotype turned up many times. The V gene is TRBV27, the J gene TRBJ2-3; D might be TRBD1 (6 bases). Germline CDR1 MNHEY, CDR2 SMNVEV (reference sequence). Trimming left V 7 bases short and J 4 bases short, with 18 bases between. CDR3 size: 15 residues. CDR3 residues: CASKKGRGPPDTQYF. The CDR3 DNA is TGTGCCAGCAAGAAGGGCAGGGGCCCCCCAGATACGCAGTATTTT.

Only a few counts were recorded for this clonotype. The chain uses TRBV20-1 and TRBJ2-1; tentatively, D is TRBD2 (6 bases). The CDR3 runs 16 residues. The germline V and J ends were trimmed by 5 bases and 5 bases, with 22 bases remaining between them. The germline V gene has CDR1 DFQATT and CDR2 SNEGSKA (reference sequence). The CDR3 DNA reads TGCAGTGCTCCTAAAGTTGGGGGGAGAGAGGACAATGAGCAGTTCTTC. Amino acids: CSAPKVGGREDNEQFF.

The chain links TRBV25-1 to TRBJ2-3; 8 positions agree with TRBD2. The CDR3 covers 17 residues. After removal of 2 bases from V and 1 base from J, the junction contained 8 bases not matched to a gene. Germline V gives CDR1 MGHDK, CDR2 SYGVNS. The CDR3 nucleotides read TGTGCCAGCAGTGAAGCGGGGGGATTGATGGGCACAGATACGCAGTATTTT. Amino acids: CASSEAGGLMGTDTQYF.

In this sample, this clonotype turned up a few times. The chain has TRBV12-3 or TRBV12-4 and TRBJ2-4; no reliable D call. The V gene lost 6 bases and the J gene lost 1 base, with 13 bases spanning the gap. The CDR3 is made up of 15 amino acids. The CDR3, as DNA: TGTGCCAGCAGCCCCGCGGTGGTGGCCAAAAACATTCAGTACTTC. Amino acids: CASSPAVVAKNIQYF.

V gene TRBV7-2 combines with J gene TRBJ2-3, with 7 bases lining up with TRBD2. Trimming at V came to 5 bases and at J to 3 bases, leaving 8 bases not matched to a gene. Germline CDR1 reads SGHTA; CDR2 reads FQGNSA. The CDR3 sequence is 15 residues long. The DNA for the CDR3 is TGTGCCAGCAGCGTATACCTAGCGGCAACAGATACGCAGTATTTT. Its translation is CASSVYLAATDTQYF.

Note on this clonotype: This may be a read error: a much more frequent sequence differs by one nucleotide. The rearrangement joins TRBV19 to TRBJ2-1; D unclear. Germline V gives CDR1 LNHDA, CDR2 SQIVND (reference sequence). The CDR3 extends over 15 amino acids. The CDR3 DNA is TGTGTCAGTAGTATCTGGAAAAGCTCCTACAATGAGCAGTTCTTC. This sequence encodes CVSSIWKSSYNEQFF.

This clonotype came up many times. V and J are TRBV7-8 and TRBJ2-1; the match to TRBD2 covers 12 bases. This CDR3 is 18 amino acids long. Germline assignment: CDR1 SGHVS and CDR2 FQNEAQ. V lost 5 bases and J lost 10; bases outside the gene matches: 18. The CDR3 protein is CASSLGVLAGGAAREQFF. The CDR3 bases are TGTGCCAGCAGCCTAGGGGTACTAGCGGGAGGAGCCGCCAGGGAGCAGTTCTTC.